These 26 T cell receptor beta chains share one sample of origin, sequenced in a study of T cell clones after liver transplantation. Libraries were prepared by immunoSEQ multiplex PCR; TCRdb keeps only in-frame clonotypes and omits some of them. The data show about 75,000 clones, approximately 80% seen once. The material was CD4+ T cells from blood, obtained roughly 48 months after liver transplant. These receptors came from a human patient who received a liver transplant. Part of the T cell pool may stem from the graft donor.

This clone was found a few times. The chain links TRBV27 to TRBJ1-1; D is perhaps TRBD1 (6 bases). Germline lookup yields CDR1 MNHEY and CDR2 SMNVEV (reference sequence). The V end was cut by 2 bases, the J end by 3 bases, with 13 bases between. This CDR3 is built from 15 residues. CDR3 loop: CASSLAGTYYTEAFF. The CDR3 DNA is TGTGCCAGCAGTTTAGCTGGGACATATTACACTGAAGCTTTCTTT.

The V and J genes are TRBV14 and TRBJ2-5; unclear D gene. This CDR3 has 13 residues. The V and J ends lost 0 bases and 5 bases respectively, with 7 bases between them. Germline-derived CDR1 and CDR2 are SGHDN and FVKESK. The CDR3 here is CASSQELGETQYF. DNA of the CDR3: TGTGCCAGCAGCCAAGAACTGGGCGAGACCCAGTACTTC.

J is TRBJ2-4 and V is TRBV4-3; D is ambiguous. CDR3 length: 13 residues. Germline CDR1 is LGHNA and CDR2 is YSLEER. Deletions cut 0 bases from V and 3 bases from J, with 3 bases between. Written as DNA, the CDR3 is TGCGCCAGCAGCCAAGACAGCAAAAACATTCAGTACTTC. Translating it yields CASSQDSKNIQYF.

The gene calls are TRBV29-1 and TRBJ2-7; 9 bases match TRBD1. This CDR3 region has 14 residues. The ends lost 1 base at V and 2 bases at J; junction bases unmatched: 3. Germline-derived CDR1 and CDR2 are SQVTM and ANQGSEA. Here the CDR3 reads CSVEGWTGAYEQYF. DNA of the CDR3: TGCAGCGTTGAAGGTTGGACAGGGGCCTACGAGCAGTACTTC.

The chain joins TRBV18 to TRBJ2-6; the match to TRBD2 covers 15 bases. The CDR3 spans 20 residues. Germline lookup yields CDR1 KGHSH and CDR2 LQKENI. V dropped 3 bases and J dropped 0; count of bases not matched to a gene: 6. The CDR3: CASSPGLAGGASSGANVLTF. CDR3 bases: TGTGCCAGCTCACCGGGACTAGCGGGAGGCGCCTCCTCTGGGGCCAACGTCCTGACTTTC.

This CDR3 reads CASQPGGVNTEAFF. For the CDR3, the DNA is TGTGCCAGCCAACCAGGGGGCGTGAACACTGAAGCTTTCTTT. This chain connects TRBV6-1 to TRBJ1-1; 8 bases map to TRBD1. V lost 8 bases, J lost 0 bases, and 5 bases stayed unmatched. This CDR3 is 14 amino acids long. Germline CDR1 is MNHNS and CDR2 is SASEGT.

The V gene is TRBV19, the J gene TRBJ1-3; 9 bases are a match to TRBD1. Germline V gives CDR1 LNHDA, CDR2 SQIVND (reference sequence). This CDR3 contains 16 residues. J lost 5 bases, V lost 4 bases, and 9 bases had no gene match. The CDR3 nucleotides read TGTGCCAGTAGTACCCTGGGACAGGGAGAACGAAACACCATATATTTT. It encodes CASSTLGQGERNTIYF.

The chain employs TRBV14 and TRBJ1-6; 8 bases line up with TRBD1. Germline assignment: CDR1 SGHDN and CDR2 FVKESK. V shed 4 bases, J shed 4 bases, and the junction held 3 bases outside the gene matches. This CDR3 contains 15 residues. Written as DNA, the CDR3 is TGTGCCAGCAGCCCAGACAGGGGATATAATTCACCCCTCCACTTT. Translating it yields CASSPDRGYNSPLHF. Using reference TRBV14 and TRBJ1-6 for the parts outside the CDR3, the full variable domain is EAGVTQFPSHSVIEKGQTVTLRCDPISGHDNLYWYRRVMGKEIKFLLHFVKESKQDESGMPNNRFLAERTGGTYSTLKVQPAELEDSGVYFCASSPDRGYNSPLHFGNGTRLTVT.

The V call is TRBV7-2, the J call TRBJ2-2; the D gene is possibly TRBD2 (5 bases). The CDR3 is made up of 15 amino acids. Deletions cut 5 bases from V and 3 bases from J, with 13 bases between. The germline CDR1 and CDR2 sequences are SGHTA and FQGNSA. The CDR3 spells CASSPRLGDTGELFF. For the CDR3, the DNA is TGTGCCAGCAGCCCCAGACTGGGAGACACCGGGGAGCTGTTTTTT.

The sample holds one count of this clone. The chain combines TRBV19 with TRBJ2-3; D is ambiguous. This CDR3 contains 14 residues. CDR1 and CDR2 from the germline V gene are LNHDA and SQIVND (reference sequence). Deletions cut 3 bases from V and 4 bases from J, with 11 bases between. The CDR3 coding sequence is TGTGCCAGTAGTATTTCAACAAGCGCAGATACGCAGTATTTT. This codes for CASSISTSADTQYF.

This clone is a singleton in its sample. This chain links TRBV6-1 with TRBJ2-2; TRBD2 aligns across 9 bases. The CDR3 contains 16 residues. V was clipped by 2 bases and J by 7 bases; unmatched bases: 8. Germline V gives CDR1 MNHNS, CDR2 SASEGT. This chain's CDR3 is CASSELASGAVGELFF. The CDR3 coding sequence is TGTGCCAGCAGTGAATTGGCTAGCGGGGCGGTCGGGGAGCTGTTTTTT.

This chain joins TRBV14 and TRBJ1-1; D might be TRBD1 (6 bases). The CDR3 has 13 amino acids. Per germline, CDR1 SGHDN and CDR2 FVKESK. Trimming pared 3 bases from V and 6 bases from J, leaving 11 bases between. This CDR3 reads CASSQDSRAEAFF. The CDR3 DNA follows: TGTGCCAGCAGCCAGGACAGTCGCGCTGAAGCTTTCTTT.

The V call is TRBV4-3, the J call TRBJ2-3, with 14 bases matching TRBD2. Germline CDR1 is LGHNA and CDR2 is YSLEER. V was clipped by 4 bases and J by 5 bases; unmatched bases: 2. CDR3 size: 15 residues. CDR3 region: CASSLGLAGGDTQYF. CDR3 nucleotides: TGCGCCAGCAGCCTTGGACTAGCGGGAGGAGATACGCAGTATTTT.

The gene calls are TRBV10-3 and TRBJ1-1; 7 bases fit TRBD1. The junction had 1 base not matched to a gene; V was cut back by 2 bases and J by 7 bases. The CDR3 contains 12 residues. In germline, CDR1 is ENHRY, CDR2 SYGVKD. CDR3 bases: TGTGCCATCAGTGAGCAGGGGGGTGAAGCTTTCTTT. Translation gives CAISEQGGEAFF.

The chain uses TRBV5-4 and TRBJ1-4, with D unclear. The length of the CDR3 is 13 residues. V was shortened by 2 bases and J by 5 bases, with 7 bases between the two germline ends. Germline lookup yields CDR1 SGHNT and CDR2 YYREEE (reference sequence). CDR3 loop: CASSFERNEKLFF. The DNA of the CDR3 is TGTGCCAGCAGCTTTGAGCGGAATGAAAAACTGTTTTTT.

V usage is TRBV5-6 and J usage is TRBJ2-3; 11 bases are shared with TRBD2. This CDR3 comprises 16 residues. V lost 0 bases and J lost 6; bases outside the gene matches: 6. The germline gives CDR1 SGHDT, CDR2 YYEEEE. CDR3 DNA sequence: TGTGCCAGCAGCTTGGTTCCTAGCGGGGGGCGCGATACGCAGTATTTT. This codes for CASSLVPSGGRDTQYF. Full variable domain (rest looked up from reference TRBV5-6 and TRBJ2-3): DAGVTQSPTHLIKTRGQQVTLRCSPKSGHDTVSWYQQALGQGPQFIFQYYEEEERQRGNFPDRFSGHQFPNYSSELNVNALLLGDSALYLCASSLVPSGGRDTQYFGPGTRLTVL.

The V gene is TRBV6-5, the J gene TRBJ2-3; the D gene is possibly TRBD2 (5 bases). Germline V gene sequence: CDR1 MNHEY, CDR2 SVGAGI. Trimming removed 0 bases from V and 7 bases from J, with 11 bases in between. The CDR3 loop spans 14 amino acids. CDR3: CASSYSGVQNTQYF. In DNA form, the CDR3 reads TGTGCCAGCAGTTACTCCGGGGTTCAAAATACGCAGTATTTT.

The J gene is TRBJ1-5, the V gene TRBV27; no firm D call. The V gene's germline CDR1 is MNHEY and CDR2 SMNVEV (reference sequence). The CDR3 covers 12 residues. With 0 bases removed from V and 9 bases from J, the gap between germline ends came to 6 bases. The CDR3, as DNA: TGTGCCAGCAGTTTATCGGAAGGGCCCCAGCATTTT. Amino acid sequence: CASSLSEGPQHF.

This chain joins TRBV19 and TRBJ2-1; D possibly uses TRBD1 or TRBD2 (5 bases each). The germline V gene has CDR1 LNHDA and CDR2 SQIVND (reference sequence). Trimming took off 10 bases at V and 5 bases at J, with 15 bases between the two ends. CDR3 size: 13 residues. The DNA for the CDR3 is TGTGCCACTCTAGAGGGGAACAACAATGAGCAGTTCTTC. Translating it yields CATLEGNNNEQFF.

The rearrangement uses TRBV7-9 and TRBJ2-2; either TRBD1 or TRBD2 may fit D (5 bases each). V was clipped by 2 bases and J by 2 bases, with 12 bases between them. This CDR3 has 16 residues. Germline V gene sequence: CDR1 SEHNR, CDR2 FQNEAQ (reference sequence). CDR3 sequence reads: CASSLLRDLNTGELFF. As DNA, the CDR3 is TGTGCCAGCAGCTTACTCCGGGACCTAAACACCGGGGAGCTGTTTTTT.

The chain carries TRBV7-3 and TRBJ2-3, with no clear D. V dropped 5 bases and J dropped 1 base, with 7 bases sitting between them. The CDR3 consists of 13 residues. Germline V gene lookup returns CDR1 SGHTA and CDR2 FQGTGA. CDR3 in amino acids: CASSREGTDTQYF. CDR3 sequence (DNA): TGTGCCAGCAGCCGCGAGGGCACAGATACGCAGTATTTT.

This sequence joins TRBV2 and TRBJ2-7; 10 bases align to TRBD1. The germline V gene has CDR1 SNHLY and CDR2 FYNNEI. J was trimmed by 6 bases and V by 7 bases; bases with no gene match: 9. The CDR3 covers 14 residues. The CDR3 loop is CASNTRDRGGEQYF. CDR3 in DNA: TGTGCCAGCAATACACGGGACAGGGGAGGCGAGCAGTACTTC.

This chain uses TRBV7-9 with TRBJ1-5; D not certain. There are 15 residues in the CDR3. Trimming pared 1 base from V and 0 bases from J, leaving 7 bases between. Germline CDR1 SEHNR, CDR2 FQNEAQ (reference sequence). The CDR3 region is CASSLGSYSNQPQHF. CDR3 sequence (DNA): TGTGCCAGCAGCTTAGGCAGCTATAGCAATCAGCCCCAGCATTTT.

The gene calls are TRBV6-6 and TRBJ1-1, with D perhaps TRBD1 (6 bases). With 8 bases removed from V and 1 base from J, the gap between germline ends came to 11 bases. CDR1 is MNHNY, CDR2 SVGAGI, per germline (reference sequence). The CDR3 is 13 amino acids. CDR3 sequence reads: CASRDIWNTEAFF. The CDR3 region has the DNA TGTGCCAGCCGGGACATCTGGAACACTGAAGCTTTCTTT.

V and J are TRBV28 and TRBJ2-7, with D possibly TRBD2 on 5 matching bases. CDR1 is MDHEN, CDR2 SYDVKM, per germline. This CDR3 has 15 amino acids. V lost 2 bases, J lost 3 bases, and 14 bases lay in between. Here the CDR3 reads CASSLIAEGIYEQYF. CDR3 coding DNA: TGTGCCAGCAGTTTAATCGCCGAGGGTATCTACGAGCAGTACTTC.

The genes are TRBV19 and TRBJ1-2; D unclear. This CDR3 comprises 13 residues. The V gene lost 5 bases and the J gene lost 2 bases, with 9 bases spanning the gap. CDR1 is LNHDA, CDR2 SQIVND, per germline (reference sequence). In DNA, the CDR3 is TGTGCCAGTAGTGCGCAGCCGAACTATGGCTACACCTTC. Encoded protein: CASSAQPNYGYTF.